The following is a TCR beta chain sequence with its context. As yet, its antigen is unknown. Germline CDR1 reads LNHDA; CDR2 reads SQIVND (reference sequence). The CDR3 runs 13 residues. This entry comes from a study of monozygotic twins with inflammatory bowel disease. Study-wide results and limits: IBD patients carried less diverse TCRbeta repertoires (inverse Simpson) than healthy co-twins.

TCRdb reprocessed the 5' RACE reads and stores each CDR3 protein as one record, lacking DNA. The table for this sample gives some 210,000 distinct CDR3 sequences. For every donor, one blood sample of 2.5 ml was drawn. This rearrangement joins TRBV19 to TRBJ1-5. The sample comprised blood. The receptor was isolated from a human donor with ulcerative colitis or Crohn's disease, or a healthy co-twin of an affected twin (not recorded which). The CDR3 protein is CASSREILQLQHF.